A single sample is the source of the 25 T cell receptor beta chains below, sequenced in a study of cytomegalovirus exposure and HLA in healthy donors. Researchers ran the PCR with 60 Vbeta and 13 Jbeta primers. TCRdb keeps only in-frame clones here, not all; method: immunoSEQ multiplex PCR. The sample lists 70,000 to 80,000 clones, almost 85% seen once, with roughly 2% in the top ten. The material sequenced was PBMCs. The receptors derive from a man younger than 35 in good health and CMV-seronegative.

This chain joins TRBV13 and TRBJ2-7; possibly TRBD1 for D (5 bases). Germline V gives CDR1 PRHDT, CDR2 FYEKMQ (reference sequence). This CDR3 has 15 amino acids. Trimming shortened V by 5 bases and J by 6 bases, and 20 bases separated the two germline ends. CDR3 bases: TGTGCCAGCAGCCCGGTCACCGGACAACAGAGCGAGCAGTACTTC. As protein: CASSPVTGQQSEQYF.

On this clone: One end of the junction is discordant with germline, which a read error may explain. The gene calls are TRBV7-9 and TRBJ1-3, with TRBD1 matching over 7 bases. The germline CDR1 and CDR2 sequences are SEHNR and FQNEAQ (reference sequence). The CDR3 consists of 14 residues. CDR3 sequence reads: CASGRGGPGNTIYF. The CDR3 bases are TGTGCCAGCGGTAGAGGGGGCCCTGGTAACACCATATATTTT. Using reference TRBV7-9 and TRBJ1-3 for the parts outside the CDR3, the full variable domain is DTGVSQNPRHKITKRGQNVTFRCDPISEHNRLYWYRQTLGQGPEFLTYFQNEAQLEKSRLLSDRFSAERPKGSFSTLEIQRTEQGDSAMYLCASGRGGPGNTIYFGEGSWLTVV.

The rearrangement joins TRBV28 to TRBJ1-4; D is possibly TRBD1 (5 bases). CDR3 length: 16 residues. Germline V lookup: CDR1 MDHEN, CDR2 SYDVKM. V was cut by 6 bases and J by 0 bases, with 14 bases left in between. In DNA form, the CDR3 reads TGTGCCAGCAGAGGGGCCGCGAAGGCAACTAATGAAAAACTGTTTTTT. Protein sequence: CASRGAAKATNEKLFF.

The chain couples TRBV2 to TRBJ1-2; 7 bases are shared with TRBD1. V lost 6 bases to trimming and J lost 4 bases; unmatched junction nucleotides: 5. This CDR3 is built from 13 residues. Germline V gene sequence: CDR1 SNHLY, CDR2 FYNNEI. The CDR3 DNA follows: TGTGCCAGCAGCGCGACAGGGATCTATGGCTACACCTTC. Translation gives CASSATGIYGYTF.

This clone was observed once. V and J are TRBV7-6 and TRBJ1-6; D perhaps matches TRBD1 (5 bases). This CDR3 contains 17 residues. Germline-derived CDR1 and CDR2 are SGHVS and FNYEAQ. The germline V and J ends were trimmed by 5 bases and 1 base, with 15 bases remaining between them. Written as DNA, the CDR3 is TGTGCCAGCAGCAAGGGGCCCGCCGGGTCCTATAATTCACCCCTCCACTTT. It codes for CASSKGPAGSYNSPLHF.

On this clone itself: Its ends do not fully match the called genes, so a read error is possible. The chain has TRBV30 and TRBJ2-3; 8 bases align to TRBD2. The CDR3 is made up of 13 amino acids. The germline V gene encodes CDR1 GTSNPN and CDR2 SVGIG (reference sequence). CDR3 amino acids: CAWSAPGLDAQYF. The CDR3 DNA reads as TGTGCCTGGAGTGCACCGGGACTAGATGCGCAGTATTTT.

This sequence joins TRBV13 and TRBJ2-2; D might be TRBD2 (6 bases). In germline, CDR1 is PRHDT, CDR2 FYEKMQ (reference sequence). The CDR3 sequence is 14 residues long. Trimming took off 5 bases at V and 6 bases at J, with 13 bases between the two ends. CDR3 sequence reads: CASSPRLVSGELFF. The CDR3 nucleotides are TGTGCCAGCAGCCCAAGACTAGTTTCCGGGGAGCTGTTTTTT.

The gene calls are TRBV28 and TRBJ1-6; D unresolved. Germline CDR1 reads MDHEN; CDR2 reads SYDVKM. The CDR3 contains 14 residues. Trimming cost V 2 bases and J 10 bases, with 12 bases left between them. In DNA form, the CDR3 reads TGTGCCAGCAGTTTACTGGTGGGGAGGTCACCCCTCCACTTT. This codes for CASSLLVGRSPLHF.

This clone was recorded a few times. This chain joins TRBV4-3 and TRBJ1-4; the match to TRBD1 covers 8 bases. This CDR3 spans 16 amino acids. The ends lost 4 bases at V and 2 bases at J; junction bases unmatched: 6. Germline V gene sequence: CDR1 LGHNA, CDR2 YSLEER. The CDR3 sequence: CASSPGQGRTNEKLFF. In DNA, the CDR3 is TGCGCCAGCAGCCCCGGACAGGGCCGGACTAATGAAAAACTGTTTTTT.

The gene calls are TRBV28 and TRBJ2-2; 13 bases are shared with TRBD2. CDR3 size: 17 residues. The germline V gene encodes CDR1 MDHEN and CDR2 SYDVKM. After removal of 1 base from V and 3 bases from J, the junction contained 2 bases not matched to a gene. Here the CDR3 reads CASSLFTSGRDTGELFF. In DNA, the CDR3 is TGTGCCAGCAGTTTATTTACTAGCGGGAGGGACACCGGGGAGCTGTTTTTT. Full variable domain (rest looked up from reference TRBV28 and TRBJ2-2): DVKVTQSSRYLVKRTGEKVFLECVQDMDHENMFWYRQDPGLGLRLIYFSYDVKMKEKGDIPEGYSVSREKKERFSLILESASTNQTSMYLCASSLFTSGRDTGELFFGEGSRLTVL.

The rearrangement uses TRBV7-2 and TRBJ2-7; 7 bases match TRBD2. Germline CDR1 and CDR2: SGHTA and FQGNSA. V was clipped by 7 bases and J by 3 bases; unmatched bases: 12. The length of the CDR3 is 15 residues. The CDR3 bases are TGTGCCAGCACCATGAGTTGGGGGGGACGCTACGAGCAGTACTTC. It translates to CASTMSWGGRYEQYF.

The rearrangement uses TRBV7-3 and TRBJ1-1; D uncertain. The CDR3 runs to 13 residues. The germline CDR1 and CDR2 sequences are SGHTA and FQGTGA. V gave up 3 bases and J gave up 1 base, with 6 bases separating them. The CDR3 region has the DNA TGTGCCAGCAGCTTCAGACAGAACACTGAAGCTTTCTTT. Translated: CASSFRQNTEAFF.

This clone was seen only a few times. This chain connects TRBV30 to TRBJ2-7; D might be TRBD1 (6 bases). Trimming removed 6 bases at V and 5 bases at J, with 20 bases between. This CDR3 has 14 amino acids. CDR1 is GTSNPN, CDR2 SVGIG, per germline (reference sequence). The CDR3 bases are TGTGCCTGTGCGAAGGGGACAACTTTCGACGAGCAGTACTTC. Its protein is CACAKGTTFDEQYF.

As to this clone: The sample holds other DNA sequences that translate to the same CDR3. The gene calls are TRBV19 and TRBJ1-1; D gene unclear. Germline CDR1 is LNHDA and CDR2 is SQIVND (reference sequence). The V end was cut by 3 bases, the J end by 1 base, with 6 bases between. The CDR3 has 13 amino acids. CDR3 in DNA: TGTGCCAGTAGTATTAGCAGGAACACTGAAGCTTTCTTT. It is translated as CASSISRNTEAFF.

The rearrangement uses TRBV7-3 and TRBJ2-5; D ambiguous. V was clipped by 3 bases and J by 1 base, with 6 bases between them. The CDR3 sequence is 13 residues long. Germline values: CDR1 SGHTA, CDR2 FQGTGA. CDR3 sequence reads: CASSLAIQETQYF. In DNA, the CDR3 is TGTGCCAGCAGCTTGGCAATCCAAGAGACCCAGTACTTC. Full variable domain (rest looked up from reference TRBV7-3 and TRBJ2-5): GAGVSQTPSNKVTEKGKYVELRCDPISGHTALYWYRQSLGQGPEFLIYFQGTGAADDSGLPNDRFFAVRPEGSVSTLKIQRTERGDSAVYLCASSLAIQETQYFGPGTRLLVL.

The CDR3 DNA sequence: TGTGCCAGTAATAGGGGGCCTTCCTACGAGCAGTACTTC. This codes for CASNRGPSYEQYF. This chain uses TRBV19 with TRBJ2-7; 7 bases are a match to TRBD1. The germline gives CDR1 LNHDA, CDR2 SQIVND (reference sequence). Trimming removed 7 bases from V and 1 base from J; junction bases left unmatched: 4. There are 13 residues in the CDR3.

The CDR3 protein is CASSLHLRVIPGELFF. CDR3 nucleotide sequence: TGTGCCAGCAGCTTGCACCTCCGCGTAATACCCGGGGAGCTGTTTTTT. This chain connects TRBV5-5 to TRBJ2-2; no firm D call. Germline-derived CDR1 and CDR2 are SGHKS and YYEKEE (reference sequence). Trimming took off 1 base at V and 6 bases at J, with 16 bases between the two ends. The CDR3 extends over 16 amino acids.

The chain recombines TRBV5-4 with TRBJ1-3; TRBD1 matches 8 bases. The V gene end was trimmed by 0 bases and the J gene end by 0 bases; junction bases not matched to a gene: 5. Germline V gives CDR1 SGHNT, CDR2 YYREEE (reference sequence). The CDR3 totals 17 residues. The CDR3: CASSLGAGGYSGNTIYF. The CDR3 bases are TGTGCCAGCAGCTTGGGGGCAGGGGGCTACTCTGGAAACACCATATATTTT.

The rearrangement joins TRBV4-2 to TRBJ2-4; TRBD1 matches 7 bases. Trimming took 3 bases from V and 0 from J; bases not matched to a gene: 17. CDR1 is LGHNA, CDR2 YNFKEQ, per germline. The CDR3 extends over 20 amino acids. The DNA for the CDR3 is TGTGCCAGCAGCCAGACTGTGACAGGGAAGCTTACCCTAGCCAAAAACATTCAGTACTTC. Protein sequence: CASSQTVTGKLTLAKNIQYF.

The chain has TRBV5-1 and TRBJ1-1; 7 bases line up with TRBD1. CDR3 length: 14 amino acids. Per germline, CDR1 SGHRS and CDR2 YFSETQ. V was clipped by 0 bases and J by 4 bases; unmatched bases: 3. The CDR3 DNA sequence: TGCGCCAGCAGCTTGGCTGGACAGGCCACTGAAGCTTTCTTT. It encodes CASSLAGQATEAFF.

This clone was picked up a small number of times. The chain uses TRBV30 and TRBJ1-4, with D unclear. From germline, CDR1 is GTSNPN and CDR2 SVGIG (reference sequence). The CDR3 loop spans 14 amino acids. V lost 3 bases and J lost 3, with 11 bases in between. The CDR3 DNA follows: TGTGCCTGGAGGGGAGGGATCGCTAATGAAAAACTGTTTTTT. Encoded protein: CAWRGGIANEKLFF.

This chain's CDR3 is CATSRETGWGETQYF. The CDR3 nucleotides read TGTGCCACCAGCAGAGAGACAGGGTGGGGAGAGACCCAGTACTTC. V gene TRBV15 combines with J gene TRBJ2-5; 7 bases align to TRBD1. The V gene's germline CDR1 is LNHNV and CDR2 YYDKDF (reference sequence). The CDR3 has 15 amino acids. V gave up 0 bases and J gave up 4 bases; unmatched junction bases: 5.

This clone was seen only a few times. CDR3 in amino acids: CASGQMNTEAFF. CDR3 nucleotides: TGCGCCAGCGGACAGATGAACACTGAAGCTTTCTTT. The chain carries TRBV5-1 and TRBJ1-1; a possible D gene is TRBD1 (6 bases). CDR1 and CDR2 (germline): SGHRS, YFSETQ. The CDR3 length is 12 residues. V lost 7 bases and J lost 0, with 7 bases in between.

The gene calls are TRBV7-9 and TRBJ2-5; D possibly corresponds to TRBD2 (5 bases). The germline V gene has CDR1 SEHNR and CDR2 FQNEAQ (reference sequence). V lost 0 bases to trimming and J lost 4 bases, with 21 bases between them. CDR3 length: 18 amino acids. CDR3 in amino acids: CASSLAWSAGRVGETQYF. The CDR3 DNA is TGTGCCAGCAGCTTAGCGTGGTCCGCGGGTCGGGTCGGAGAGACCCAGTACTTC. Based on the CDR3 plus reference TRBV7-9 and TRBJ2-5, the full variable domain is DTGVSQNPRHKITKRGQNVTFRCDPISEHNRLYWYRQTLGQGPEFLTYFQNEAQLEKSRLLSDRFSAERPKGSFSTLEIQRTEQGDSAMYLCASSLAWSAGRVGETQYFGPGTRLLVL.

This chain connects TRBV28 to TRBJ1-2, with D possibly matching TRBD1 (6 bases). The CDR3 is made up of 15 amino acids. V lost 3 bases, J lost 4 bases, and 15 bases lay in between. CDR1 and CDR2 (germline): MDHEN, SYDVKM. CDR3 loop: CASSFQGRPSYGYTF. The CDR3 bases are TGTGCCAGCAGTTTTCAGGGGCGACCTAGCTATGGCTACACCTTC.